The T cell receptor (beta chain) described here comes from a study of blood T cell repertoires in COVID-19. Profiled with immunoSEQ multiplex PCR; TCRdb holds only in-frame clones, not every one. The profile shows 150,000 to 180,000 clones, approximately 86% of them singletons. This CDR3 region has 13 residues. Germline V gene lookup returns CDR1 MNHEY and CDR2 SVGEGT. Trimming removed 4 bases from V and 6 bases from J; junction bases left unmatched: 5. Material for sequencing was peripheral blood. The gene calls are TRBV6-2 or TRBV6-3 and TRBJ1-1, with TRBD1 matching over 7 bases. The origin of this receptor is a man aged 60 to 69 with COVID-19, enrolled during active disease. The CDR3 nucleotides are TGTGCCAGCAGTTCCAGGACAGGTGCTGAAGCTTTCTTT. Translation: CASSSRTGAEAFF.